The 7 T cell receptor beta chains below come from one sample, sequenced in a study of cytomegalovirus exposure and HLA in healthy donors. The data were produced by immunoSEQ multiplex PCR, yet TCRdb's version contains in-frame clones alone and is incomplete. The sample shows roughly 300,000 clones, about nine tenths of them seen only once. The material sequenced was PBMCs. These receptors were obtained from a woman aged 30 to 39 in good health and CMV-seropositive.

This clone was picked up one time. This chain links TRBV15 with TRBJ2-1; D not certain. V was trimmed by 1 base and J by 5 bases, leaving 6 bases between them. The CDR3 has 13 amino acids. The germline V gene encodes CDR1 LNHNV and CDR2 YYDKDF (reference sequence). This CDR3 is CATSRVDHNEQFF. The CDR3 DNA reads TGTGCCACCAGCAGAGTGGACCACAATGAGCAGTTCTTC.

The J gene is TRBJ2-7, the V gene TRBV30; tentatively, D is TRBD2 (5 bases). CDR3 length: 10 residues. V was shortened by 5 bases and J by 7 bases, with 9 bases between the two germline ends. CDR1 GTSNPN and CDR2 SVGIG come from the germline V gene (reference sequence). DNA of the CDR3: TGTGCCTGGTCCTCGGGGGAGCAGTACTTC. It encodes CAWSSGEQYF.

J is TRBJ1-2 and V is TRBV13; tentative D call: TRBD1 (6 bases). This CDR3 has 11 residues. Germline CDR1 is PRHDT and CDR2 is FYEKMQ (reference sequence). Trimming pared 5 bases from V and 8 bases from J, leaving 9 bases between. This chain's CDR3 is CASSGGRGYTF. The CDR3 DNA reads as TGTGCCAGCAGCGGGGGCCGAGGCTACACCTTC.

With respect to this clone: Other DNA sequences of this sample code for an identical CDR3. The V gene is TRBV19, the J gene TRBJ2-7, with D uncertain. This CDR3 region has 13 residues. V shed 2 bases and J shed 0 bases, with 5 bases lying between them. Germline assignment: CDR1 LNHDA and CDR2 SQIVND (reference sequence). CDR3 sequence: CASSITVSYEQYF. DNA for the CDR3: TGTGCCAGTAGTATAACAGTCTCCTACGAGCAGTACTTC.

The rearrangement links TRBV2 to TRBJ1-1; D might be TRBD1 (6 bases). Trimming pared 0 bases from V and 5 bases from J, leaving 19 bases between. Germline V lookup: CDR1 SNHLY, CDR2 FYNNEI. The CDR3 sequence is 17 residues long. The CDR3 protein is CASSEASSWYRATEAFF. CDR3 nucleotide sequence: TGTGCCAGCAGTGAAGCTTCCAGTTGGTACAGGGCTACTGAAGCTTTCTTT.

This clone was observed once. This chain uses TRBV27 with TRBJ2-1, with 16 bases lining up with TRBD2. The CDR3 covers 15 residues. With V trimmed by 10 bases and J by 6 bases, 6 bases remained unmatched. Germline V CDR1 and CDR2: MNHEY, SMNVEV (reference sequence). This CDR3 is CATGTSGGALNEQFF. CDR3 bases: TGTGCCACCGGGACTAGCGGGGGGGCCCTCAATGAGCAGTTCTTC.

The rearrangement links TRBV9 to TRBJ1-1; D remains ambiguous. Between the trimmed V and J ends, which lost 3 bases and 7 bases, there was a span of 13 bases. The CDR3 covers 13 residues. Germline-derived CDR1 and CDR2 are SGDLS and YYNGEE. DNA of the CDR3: TGTGCCAGCAGCGGCCTGCTTAGAAATGAAGCTTTCTTT. Protein product: CASSGLLRNEAFF.